The present entry profiles one T cell receptor (beta chain) with its context. The antigen is undetermined. Germline V gene data show CDR1 as SGHTS and CDR2 as YDEGEE. The trim removed 6 bases at V and 5 bases at J, leaving 6 bases unmatched. The CDR3 covers 14 residues. This specimen belongs to a study of T cell responses to AZD1222 COVID-19 vaccine. Study findings and constraints: Receipt of two AZD1222 doses was followed by a rise in Spike-specific TCR breadth and depth.

Assay: immunoSEQ multiplex PCR; the TCRdb copy retains only in-frame clones and omits some. The sample contains roughly 99,000 clones, approximately 86% of which appear only once. This material consisted of peripheral blood, taken on day 0 of AZD1222 vaccination. The gene calls are TRBV5-8 and TRBJ2-2, with TRBD1 matching 8 bases. This receptor was identified in an adult in good health. The CDR3 DNA reads TGTGCCAGCATCCTTCGGGACAGGACCGGGGAGCTGTTTTTT. Amino acid sequence: CASILRDRTGELFF.